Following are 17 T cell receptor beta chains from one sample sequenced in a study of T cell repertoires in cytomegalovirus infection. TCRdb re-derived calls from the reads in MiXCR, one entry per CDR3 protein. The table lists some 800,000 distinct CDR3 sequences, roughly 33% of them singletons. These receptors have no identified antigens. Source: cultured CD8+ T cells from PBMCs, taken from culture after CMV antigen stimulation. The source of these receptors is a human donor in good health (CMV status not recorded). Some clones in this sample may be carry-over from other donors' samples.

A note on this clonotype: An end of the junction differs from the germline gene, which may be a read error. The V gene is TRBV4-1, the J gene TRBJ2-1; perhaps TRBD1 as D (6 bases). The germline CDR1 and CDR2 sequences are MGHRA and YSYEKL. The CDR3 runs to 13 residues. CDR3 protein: CASMDSYYNEQFF. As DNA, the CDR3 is TGTGCCAGCATGGACAGCTATTACAATGAGCAGTTCTTC.

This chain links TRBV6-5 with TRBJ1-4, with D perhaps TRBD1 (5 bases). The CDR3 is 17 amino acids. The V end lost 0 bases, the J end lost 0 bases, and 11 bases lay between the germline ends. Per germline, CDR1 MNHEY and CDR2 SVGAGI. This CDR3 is CASSYSMGGPTNEKLFF. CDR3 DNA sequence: TGTGCCAGCAGTTACTCGATGGGGGGACCAACTAATGAAAAACTGTTTTTT.

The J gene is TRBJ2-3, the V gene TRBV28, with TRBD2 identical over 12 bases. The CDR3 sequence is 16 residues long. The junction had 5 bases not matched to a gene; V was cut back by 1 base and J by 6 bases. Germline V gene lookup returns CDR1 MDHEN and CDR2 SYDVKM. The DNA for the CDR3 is TGTGCCAGCAGTTTATCTAGCGGGGGGGCCCACGATACGCAGTATTTT. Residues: CASSLSSGGAHDTQYF.

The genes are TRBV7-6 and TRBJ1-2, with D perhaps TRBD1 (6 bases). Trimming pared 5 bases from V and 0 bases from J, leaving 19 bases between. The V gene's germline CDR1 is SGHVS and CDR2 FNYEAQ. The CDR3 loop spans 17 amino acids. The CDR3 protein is CASSNSKGGKANYGYTF. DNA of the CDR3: TGTGCCAGCAGCAATTCAAAGGGGGGAAAAGCTAACTATGGCTACACCTTC.

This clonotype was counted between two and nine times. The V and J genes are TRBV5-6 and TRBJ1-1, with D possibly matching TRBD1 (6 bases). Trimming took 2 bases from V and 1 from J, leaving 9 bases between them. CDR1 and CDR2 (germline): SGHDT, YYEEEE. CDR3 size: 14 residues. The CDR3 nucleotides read TGTGCCAGCAGCTTTGACAGGAGGAACACTGAAGCTTTCTTT. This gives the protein CASSFDRRNTEAFF.

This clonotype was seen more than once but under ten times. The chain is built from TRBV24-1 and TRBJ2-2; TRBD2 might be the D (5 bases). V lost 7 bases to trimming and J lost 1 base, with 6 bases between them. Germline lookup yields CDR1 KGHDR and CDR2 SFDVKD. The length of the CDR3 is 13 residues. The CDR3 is CATREENTGELFF. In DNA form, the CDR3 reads TGTGCCACCAGGGAGGAGAACACCGGGGAGCTGTTTTTT.

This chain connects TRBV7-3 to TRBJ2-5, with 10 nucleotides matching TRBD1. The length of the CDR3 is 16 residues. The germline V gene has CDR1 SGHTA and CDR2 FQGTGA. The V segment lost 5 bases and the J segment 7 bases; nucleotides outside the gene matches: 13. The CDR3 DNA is TGTGCCAGCAGCCCCTTTGGGACAGGGGTAGATGGGACCCAGTACTTC. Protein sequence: CASSPFGTGVDGTQYF.

The CDR3 reads CASSLTGVHYGYTF. Written as DNA, the CDR3 is TGTGCCAGCAGTTTAACAGGGGTGCACTATGGCTACACCTTC. V usage is TRBV27 and J usage is TRBJ1-2, with 7 bases aligning to TRBD1. J gave up 3 bases and V 2 bases, and 3 bases lay outside the gene matches. The germline gives CDR1 MNHEY, CDR2 SMNVEV (reference sequence). This CDR3 region has 14 residues.

The CDR3 loop reads CASSYGGLGGVYNEQFF. CDR3 in DNA: TGTGCCAGCAGTTACGGGGGGTTGGGGGGAGTTTACAATGAGCAGTTCTTC. The chain carries TRBV6-2 or TRBV6-3 and TRBJ2-1; possibly TRBD2 for D (6 bases). In germline, CDR1 is MNHEY, CDR2 SVGEGT. V dropped 2 bases and J dropped 4 bases, with 18 bases sitting between them. This CDR3 is 17 amino acids long.

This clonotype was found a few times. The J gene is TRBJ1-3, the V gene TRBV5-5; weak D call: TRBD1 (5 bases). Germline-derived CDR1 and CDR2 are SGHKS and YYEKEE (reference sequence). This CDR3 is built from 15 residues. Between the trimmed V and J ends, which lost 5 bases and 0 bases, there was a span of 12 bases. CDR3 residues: CASRFDRDSGNTIYF. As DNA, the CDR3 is TGTGCCAGCAGGTTCGACAGAGACTCTGGAAACACCATATATTTT.

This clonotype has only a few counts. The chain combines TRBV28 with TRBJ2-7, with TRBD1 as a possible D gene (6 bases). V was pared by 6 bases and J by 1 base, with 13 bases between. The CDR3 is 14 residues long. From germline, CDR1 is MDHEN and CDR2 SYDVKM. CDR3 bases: TGTGCCAGCAGCCCTGGACAGACATCCTACGAGCAGTACGTC. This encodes CASSPGQTSYEQYV.

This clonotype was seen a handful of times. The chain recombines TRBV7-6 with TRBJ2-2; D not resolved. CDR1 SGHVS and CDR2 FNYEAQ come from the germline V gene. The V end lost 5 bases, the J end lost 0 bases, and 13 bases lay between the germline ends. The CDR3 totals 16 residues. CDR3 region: CASSGREGTNTGELFF. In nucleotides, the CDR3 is TGTGCCAGCAGCGGCAGAGAAGGGACGAACACCGGGGAGCTGTTTTTT.

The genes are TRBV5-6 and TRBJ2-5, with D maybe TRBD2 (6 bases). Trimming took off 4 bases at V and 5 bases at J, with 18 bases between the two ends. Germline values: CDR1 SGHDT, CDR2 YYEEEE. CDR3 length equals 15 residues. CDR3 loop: CASSPRRAGWETQYF. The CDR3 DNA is TGTGCCAGCAGCCCCCGAAGGGCGGGGTGGGAGACCCAGTACTTC.

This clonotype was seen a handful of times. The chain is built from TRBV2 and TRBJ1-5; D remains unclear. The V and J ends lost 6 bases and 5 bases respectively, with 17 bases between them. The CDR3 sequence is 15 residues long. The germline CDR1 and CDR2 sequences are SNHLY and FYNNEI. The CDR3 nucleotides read TGTGCCAGCAGCCCGGCCCCGGACGGTCATCAGCCCCAGCATTTT. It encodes CASSPAPDGHQPQHF. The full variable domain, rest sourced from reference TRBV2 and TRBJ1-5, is EPEVTQTPSHQVTQMGQEVILRCVPISNHLYFYWYRQILGQKVEFLVSFYNNEISEKSEIFDDQFSVERPDGSNFTLKIRSTKLEDSAMYFCASSPAPDGHQPQHFGDGTRLSIL.

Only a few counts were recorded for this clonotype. In nucleotides, the CDR3 is TGCGCCAGCAGCTTGAGGGACAGGTCGAATGAGCAGTTCTTC. Residues: CASSLRDRSNEQFF. The J gene is TRBJ2-1, the V gene TRBV5-1; 8 nucleotides align to TRBD1. Trimming at V came to 1 base and at J to 7 bases, leaving 4 bases not matched to a gene. Germline values: CDR1 SGHRS, CDR2 YFSETQ. The CDR3 has 14 residues.

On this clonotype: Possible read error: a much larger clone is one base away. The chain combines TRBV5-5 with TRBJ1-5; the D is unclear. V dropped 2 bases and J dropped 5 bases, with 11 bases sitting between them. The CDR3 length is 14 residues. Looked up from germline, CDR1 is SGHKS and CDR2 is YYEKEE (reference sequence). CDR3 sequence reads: CASSFRTPHQPQHF. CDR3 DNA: TGTGCCAGCAGCTTCCGGACCCCCCATCAGCCCCAGCATTTT. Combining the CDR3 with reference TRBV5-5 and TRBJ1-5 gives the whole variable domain DAGVTQSPTHLIKTRGQQVTLRCSPISGHKSVSWYQQVLGQGPQFIFQYYEKEERGRGNFPDRFSARQFPNYSSELNVNALLLGDSALYLCASSFRTPHQPQHFGDGTRLSIL.

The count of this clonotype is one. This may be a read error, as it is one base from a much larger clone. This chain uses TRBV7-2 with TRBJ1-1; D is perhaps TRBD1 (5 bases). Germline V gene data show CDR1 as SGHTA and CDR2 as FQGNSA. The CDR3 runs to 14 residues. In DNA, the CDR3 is TGTGTCAGCAGCTTAGAAGGGGTAAACACTGAAGCTTTCTTT. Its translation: CVSSLEGVNTEAFF.